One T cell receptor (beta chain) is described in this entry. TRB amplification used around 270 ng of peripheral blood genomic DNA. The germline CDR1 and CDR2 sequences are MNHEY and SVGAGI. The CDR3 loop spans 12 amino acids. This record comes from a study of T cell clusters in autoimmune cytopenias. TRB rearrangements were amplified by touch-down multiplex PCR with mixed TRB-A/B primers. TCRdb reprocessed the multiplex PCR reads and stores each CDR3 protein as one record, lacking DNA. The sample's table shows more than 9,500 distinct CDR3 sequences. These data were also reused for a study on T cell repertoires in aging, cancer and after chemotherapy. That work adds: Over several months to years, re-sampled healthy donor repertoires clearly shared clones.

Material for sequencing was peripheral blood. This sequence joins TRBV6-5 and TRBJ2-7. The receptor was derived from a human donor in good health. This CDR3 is CASSSPGYEQYF.